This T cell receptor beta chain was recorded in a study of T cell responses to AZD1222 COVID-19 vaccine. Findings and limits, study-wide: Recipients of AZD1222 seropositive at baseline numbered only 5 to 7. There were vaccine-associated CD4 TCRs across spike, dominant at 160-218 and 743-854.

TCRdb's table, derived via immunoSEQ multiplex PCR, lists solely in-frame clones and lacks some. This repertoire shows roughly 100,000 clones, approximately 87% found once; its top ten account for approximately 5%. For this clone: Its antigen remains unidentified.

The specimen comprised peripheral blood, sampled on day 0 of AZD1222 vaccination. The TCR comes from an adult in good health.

The CDR3 region is CASSQRVAGELVWVNEQFF. CDR3 DNA sequence: TGTGCCAGCAGCCAGAGGGTAGCGGGAGAACTAGTTTGGGTAAATGAGCAGTTCTTC. The chain carries TRBV11-2 and TRBJ2-1; 9 positions agree with TRBD2. V trimming: 5 bases; J trimming: 7 bases; junction bases outside the gene matches: 21. The CDR3 is made up of 19 amino acids. Germline CDR1 SGHAT, CDR2 FQNNGV. Filled out from reference TRBV11-2 and TRBJ2-1, the complete variable domain reads EAGVAQSPRYKIIEKRQSVAFWCNPISGHATLYWYQQILGQGPKLLIQFQNNGVVDDSQLPKDRFSAERLKGVDSTLKIQPAKLEDSAVYLCASSQRVAGELVWVNEQFFGPGTRLTVL.